This TCR beta chain was captured by sequencing in a study of cytomegalovirus exposure and HLA in healthy donors. There are 13 residues in the CDR3. Trimming pared 0 bases from V and 3 bases from J, leaving 4 bases between. The V gene's germline CDR1 is SGHDT and CDR2 YYEEEE. The study ran its PCR with 60 Vbeta and 13 Jbeta primers. Data came from immunoSEQ multiplex PCR; TCRdb stores just in-frame clones and leaves some out. The sample has about 110,000 clones, 69% seen once. The sample holds a few counts of this clone. The receptor's source is a woman in her seventies in good health and CMV-seropositive. The source material was PBMCs. This chain connects TRBV5-6 to TRBJ1-5, with unresolved D. The CDR3 DNA reads TGTGCCAGCAGCTTGGGGGCCAATCAGCCCCAGCATTTT. This encodes CASSLGANQPQHF. The full variable domain, with the rest looked up from reference TRBV5-6 and TRBJ1-5, is DAGVTQSPTHLIKTRGQQVTLRCSPKSGHDTVSWYQQALGQGPQFIFQYYEEEERQRGNFPDRFSGHQFPNYSSELNVNALLLGDSALYLCASSLGANQPQHFGDGTRLSIL.